These 17 T cell receptor beta chains were all obtained from the same sample, sequenced in a study of blood T cell repertoires in COVID-19. Method: immunoSEQ multiplex PCR; TCRdb's copy keeps in-frame clones and lacks some. Seen here are some 50,000 clones, just under 85% observed once, and the top ten hold 11% to 15%. Specimen: peripheral blood. The receptors originated from a human donor in a cohort sampled during active COVID-19.

J is TRBJ1-3 and V is TRBV9; D is uncertain. This CDR3 contains 17 residues. Trimming left V 0 bases short and J 0 bases short, with 13 bases between. The V gene's germline CDR1 is SGDLS and CDR2 YYNGEE. The CDR3 bases are TGTGCCAGCAGCGTAGCTATAACAGACCACTCTGGAAACACCATATATTTT. This codes for CASSVAITDHSGNTIYF.

The rearrangement uses TRBV21-1 and TRBJ1-1; the DNA was not compared with TRBD1, the D call given in the table. TRBV21-1 is a documented pseudogene. This CDR3 comprises 11 residues. The CDR3 coding sequence is TGTGCCAGAGGACAGGGCCCTGAAGCTTTCTTT. It yields the protein CARGQGPEAFF.

J is TRBJ2-5 and V is TRBV6-5; TRBD1 matches 8 bases. Germline V gene lookup returns CDR1 MNHEY and CDR2 SVGAGI. The V segment lost 5 bases and the J segment 2 bases; nucleotides outside the gene matches: 7. There are 15 residues in the CDR3. The CDR3 loop is CASSRIDRGQETQYF. The CDR3, as DNA: TGTGCCAGCAGTCGGATAGACAGGGGACAAGAGACCCAGTACTTC.

Only one count was recorded for this clone. J is TRBJ2-3 and V is TRBV2, with TRBD2 as a possible D gene (5 bases). Trimming cost V 0 bases and J 6 bases, with 13 bases left between them. There are 15 residues in the CDR3. CDR1 and CDR2 from the germline V gene are SNHLY and FYNNEI. The chain's CDR3 is CASSEAGSPGDTQYF. CDR3 nucleotides: TGTGCCAGCAGTGAAGCGGGCAGCCCGGGGGATACGCAGTATTTT.

The J gene is TRBJ2-3, the V gene TRBV6-6; D gene uncertain. The CDR3 length is 11 residues. Trimming pared 8 bases from V and 5 bases from J, leaving 8 bases between. Germline loops: CDR1 MNHNY, CDR2 SVGAGI (reference sequence). In nucleotides, the CDR3 is TGTGCCAGCCGGGTCGAAGATACGCAGTATTTT. Translating it yields CASRVEDTQYF.

A few counts support this clone. The J gene is TRBJ2-7, the V gene TRBV30; possible D gene TRBD2, 5 bases. V lost 2 bases, J lost 2 bases, and 10 bases lay in between. CDR3 size: 13 residues. CDR1 GTSNPN and CDR2 SVGIG come from the germline V gene (reference sequence). The CDR3 bases are TGTGCCTGGAGTCTCCGGGGTACCTACGAGCAGTACTTC. This codes for CAWSLRGTYEQYF.

This chain joins TRBV27 and TRBJ1-1; a weak D match, TRBD1 (5 bases). The CDR3 has 14 residues. Germline V lookup: CDR1 MNHEY, CDR2 SMNVEV (reference sequence). Trimming removed 3 bases at V and 0 bases at J, with 8 bases between. CDR3 sequence reads: CASSLEGLNTEAFF. In DNA form, the CDR3 reads TGTGCCAGCAGTTTGGAGGGGCTGAACACTGAAGCTTTCTTT.

This chain uses TRBV30 with TRBJ2-2, with D perhaps matching TRBD2 (5 bases). Germline V gene lookup returns CDR1 GTSNPN and CDR2 SVGIG (reference sequence). The CDR3 has 12 residues. V lost 3 bases and J lost 5, with 7 bases in between. CDR3 residues: CAWRGGTGELFF. DNA of the CDR3: TGTGCCTGGAGAGGAGGTACCGGGGAGCTGTTTTTT.

This chain links TRBV7-7 with TRBJ2-1; maybe TRBD2 (5 bases). The germline gives CDR1 SSHAT, CDR2 FNYEAQ (reference sequence). This CDR3 spans 13 amino acids. V lost 1 base to trimming and J lost 9 bases, with 10 bases between them. CDR3 sequence reads: CASSLGDRGEQFF. The CDR3, as DNA: TGTGCCAGCAGCTTAGGGGATCGGGGTGAGCAGTTCTTC. Together with reference TRBV7-7 and TRBJ2-1, the CDR3 gives the full variable domain: GAGVSQSPRYKVTKRGQDVTLRCDPISSHATLYWYQQALGQGPEFLTYFNYEAQPDKSGLPSDRFSAERPEGSISTLTIQRTEQRDSAMYRCASSLGDRGEQFFGPGTRLTVL.

The J gene is TRBJ2-5, the V gene TRBV7-3; D may be TRBD1 (6 bases). From germline, CDR1 is SGHTA and CDR2 FQGTGA. Deletions cut 3 bases from V and 5 bases from J, with 13 bases between. This CDR3 is built from 14 residues. DNA for the CDR3: TGTGCCAGCAGCTTTGCAGGGGTGCGGGAGACCCAGTACTTC. Amino acids: CASSFAGVRETQYF.

This sequence joins TRBV19 and TRBJ1-2; 10 positions match TRBD1. The V gene end was trimmed by 7 bases and the J gene end by 6 bases; junction bases not matched to a gene: 5. The CDR3 loop spans 13 amino acids. Per germline, CDR1 LNHDA and CDR2 SQIVND (reference sequence). The CDR3: CASKRQGANGYTF. As DNA, the CDR3 is TGTGCCAGTAAGAGACAGGGGGCAAATGGCTACACCTTC.

The chain joins TRBV7-2 to TRBJ2-7; 7 bases match TRBD1. CDR1 and CDR2 (germline): SGHTA, FQGNSA. The CDR3 consists of 14 residues. V was pared by 5 bases and J by 2 bases, with 6 bases of the junction left unmatched. DNA of the CDR3: TGTGCCAGCAGCCCCACAGGGGCCGCCTACGAGCAGTACTTC. Translating gives CASSPTGAAYEQYF.

V gene TRBV9 combines with J gene TRBJ2-3; TRBD1 agrees at 7 bases. CDR3 length equals 16 residues. Germline CDR1 and CDR2: SGDLS and YYNGEE. With 3 bases clipped from V and 2 bases from J, the junction kept 9 bases outside the gene matches. The CDR3 reads CASSATGTDYTDTQYF. The CDR3 bases are TGTGCCAGCAGCGCGACCGGGACAGACTACACAGATACGCAGTATTTT.

The chain is built from TRBV10-1 and TRBJ2-1; 10 bases agree with TRBD2. Germline CDR1 and CDR2: WNHNN and SYGVQD (reference sequence). This CDR3 has 15 amino acids. Trimming took 9 bases from V and 7 from J; bases not matched to a gene: 12. The CDR3 is CARHKRGGLRNEQFF. CDR3 DNA: TGCGCCAGACACAAGCGGGGGGGCCTGCGGAATGAGCAGTTCTTC.

V is TRBV10-1 and J is TRBJ2-5; 12 bases match TRBD2. This CDR3 is 15 amino acids long. The germline CDR1 and CDR2 sequences are WNHNN and SYGVQD (reference sequence). V trimming: 5 bases; J trimming: 2 bases; junction bases outside the gene matches: 3. As DNA, the CDR3 is TGCGCCAGCAGTACAGGACTAGCGGGACAAGAGACCCAGTACTTC. Protein: CASSTGLAGQETQYF.

This sequence joins TRBV7-9 and TRBJ1-2, with a possible D match to TRBD1 (5 bases). The CDR3 contains 14 residues. With 0 bases removed from V and 8 bases from J, the gap between germline ends came to 13 bases. CDR1 is SEHNR, CDR2 FQNEAQ, per germline (reference sequence). This CDR3 is CASSLAGQSDGYTF. In DNA form, the CDR3 reads TGTGCCAGCAGCTTAGCGGGGCAAAGTGACGGCTACACCTTC.

The chain combines TRBV20-1 with TRBJ2-3; weak D call: TRBD2 (7 bases). V was shortened by 3 bases and J by 5 bases, with 18 bases between the two germline ends. Germline loops: CDR1 DFQATT, CDR2 SNEGSKA (reference sequence). This CDR3 is 15 amino acids long. CDR3 region: CSASRRAGAEDTQYF. The CDR3 bases are TGCAGTGCTAGTAGGAGGGCGGGGGCTGAAGATACGCAGTATTTT.